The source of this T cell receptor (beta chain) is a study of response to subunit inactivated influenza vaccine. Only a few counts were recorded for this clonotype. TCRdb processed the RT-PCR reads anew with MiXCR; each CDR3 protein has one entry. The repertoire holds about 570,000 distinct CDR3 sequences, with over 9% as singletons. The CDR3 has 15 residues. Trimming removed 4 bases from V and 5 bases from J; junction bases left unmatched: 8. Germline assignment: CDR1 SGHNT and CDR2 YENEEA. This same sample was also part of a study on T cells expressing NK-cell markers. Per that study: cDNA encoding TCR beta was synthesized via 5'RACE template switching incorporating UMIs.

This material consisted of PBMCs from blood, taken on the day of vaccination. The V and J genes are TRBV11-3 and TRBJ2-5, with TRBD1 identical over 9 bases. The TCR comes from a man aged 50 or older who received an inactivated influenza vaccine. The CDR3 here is CASSWGGQGGETQYF. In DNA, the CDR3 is TGTGCCAGCAGCTGGGGGGGACAGGGTGGCGAGACCCAGTACTTC. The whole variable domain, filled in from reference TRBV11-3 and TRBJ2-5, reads EAGVVQSPRYKIIEKKQPVAFWCNPISGHNTLYWYLQNLGQGPELLIRYENEEAVDDSQLPKDRFSAERLKGVDSTLKIQPAELGDSAVYLCASSWGGQGGETQYFGPGTRLLVL.